Given below is one T cell receptor (beta chain) in context. Its target antigen remains unknown. No quality values exist for individual bases; no much larger clone is one base distant. The data belong to a study of response to subunit inactivated influenza vaccine (dated by TCRdb to the late 2010s). As for the study more broadly: The study used deep quantitative T cell receptor repertoire profiling to track responses to a trivalent subunit inactivated influenza vaccine. Findings and caveats that apply to the study as a whole: The authors proposed that each seasonal influenza vaccination may bring in only a limited number of new T cells.

The receptor library was made with RT-PCR. Sequencing was carried out with an Illumina HiSeq 2500. TCRdb reran the public reads through fastp at Q25 and MiXCR, keeping productive beta chains. Each entry merges the rows of one CDR3 protein and shows their most common DNA and genes. The sample table contains over 650,000 distinct CDR3 sequences; only one count was recorded for roughly 18% of them. The top ten clones comprise approximately 10% of the sample. CDR1 and CDR2, looked up from the germline V gene, are SGHTA and FQGNSA. From its cysteine to its phenylalanine, the CDR3 spans 14 amino acids. Only CDR3 DNA is held: 42 bases, read in frame from base 1. Trimming leaves V shorter by 9 bases and J shorter by 0 bases, with the junction holding 3 bases beyond the gene matches.

Recombination connected TRBV7-2 to TRBJ2-2, with 8 central nucleotides matching TRBD1. This specimen consisted of PBMCs from blood, obtained approximately 5 days after vaccination. This receptor was obtained from a man aged 45-65 years who received an inactivated influenza vaccine. Donor details come from another sample of the same person, matched by shared clones. DNA sequence: TGTGCCAGGGCGGGACAGGCGAACACCGGGGAGCTGTTTTTT. Protein translation: CARAGQANTGELFF. Full variable domain (CDR3 extended with the reference TRBV7-2 and TRBJ2-2 proteins): GAGVSQSPSNKVTEKGKDVELRCDPISGHTALYWYRQSLGQGLEFLIYFQGNSAPDKSGLPSDRFSAERTGGSVSTLTIQRTQQEDSAVYLCARAGQANTGELFFGEGSRLTVL.